This TCR beta chain was found in a study of cytomegalovirus exposure and HLA in healthy donors. Study-level points and caveats: Further analysis was carried out later, and it showed several of the most significant clusters appearing linked to common viral pathogens. In a later analysis, a missense DCLRE1C variant was linked to TCR beta V- and J-gene trimming. Researchers catalogued some 160 TCR beta chains as cytomegalovirus-associated. The CMV antigen specificity of a few CMV-associated chains was confirmed through in vitro analysis.

PCR was performed using 60 Vbeta and 13 Jbeta primers. Libraries were prepared by immunoSEQ multiplex PCR; TCRdb keeps only in-frame clonotypes and omits some of them. The table lists nearly 110,000 clones, more than 60% of them singletons. In the case of this clone: The antigen remains undetermined.

CDR1 is SGHRS and CDR2 is YFSETQ in the germline V gene. Trimming took 5 bases from V and 2 from J, leaving 10 bases between them. This CDR3 region has 13 residues. This clonotype was obtained from a man aged 60 to 69 in good health and CMV-seronegative. The chain has TRBV5-1 and TRBJ2-5; D is possibly TRBD2 (5 bases). Sequenced input: PBMCs. The CDR3 sequence: CASRVRDQETQYF. CDR3 in DNA: TGCGCCAGCAGGGTCCGGGATCAAGAGACCCAGTACTTC.